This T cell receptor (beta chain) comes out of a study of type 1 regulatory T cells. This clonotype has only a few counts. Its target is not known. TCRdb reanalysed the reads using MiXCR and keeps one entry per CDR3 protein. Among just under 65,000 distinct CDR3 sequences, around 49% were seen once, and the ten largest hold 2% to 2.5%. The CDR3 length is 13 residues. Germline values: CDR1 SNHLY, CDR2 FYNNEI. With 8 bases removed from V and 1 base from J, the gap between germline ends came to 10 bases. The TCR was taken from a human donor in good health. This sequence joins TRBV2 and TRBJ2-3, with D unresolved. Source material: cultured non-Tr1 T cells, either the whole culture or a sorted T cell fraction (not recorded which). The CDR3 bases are TGTGCCAGCTCTGCCCTTGGCACAGATACGCAGTATTTT. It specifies CASSALGTDTQYF.